A selection of T cell receptor beta chains follows, all from one sample in a study of CD8+CD57+ T cells in acquired aplastic anemia. TCRdb called the reads again in MiXCR, with one record for every CDR3 protein. The data show 350,000 to 450,000 distinct CDR3 sequences, roughly 64% seen once. Sequenced input: sorted CD4+, CD8+, or CD8+CD57+ T cells (not recorded which) from PBMCs. The receptors were gathered from a human donor in good health, serving as a control. Each CDR3 is given with its conserved first and last residue. The order of the fields is clone size, CDR3 length, D gene, J gene, V gene, CDR3 DNA, CDR3 protein. A D gene is named only where the DNA matches it firmly. Expanded clones get a size class; other rows say once, few or many, or leave the size out.

clone size: many
CDR3 length: 17
D gene: TRBD1
J gene: TRBJ1-2
V gene: TRBV5-1
CDR3 DNA: TGCGCCAGCAGCACCGGACAGGGGGCGGAGTGGGACTATGGCTACACCTTC
CDR3 protein: CASSTGQGAEWDYGYTF

clone size: -
CDR3 length: 15
D gene: TRBD1
J gene: TRBJ1-1
V gene: TRBV7-7
CDR3 DNA: TGTGCCAGCAGCTTAACAGGGGACACGGAAGCTGACTTTTTCTTT
CDR3 protein: CASSLTGDTEADFFF

clone size: many
CDR3 length: 18
D gene: TRBD2
J gene: TRBJ2-3
V gene: TRBV6-2/TRBV6-3
CDR3 DNA: TGTGCCAGCAGTTACTCCTTCAGCGCGGGGGGGGTCACAGATACGCAGTATTTT
CDR3 protein: CASSYSFSAGGVTDTQYF

clone size: -
CDR3 length: 16
D gene: -
J gene: TRBJ2-3
V gene: TRBV5-5
CDR3 DNA: TGTGCCAGCAGCCGTGCCGGAGGAGGGGCTACAGATACGCAGTATTTT
CDR3 protein: CASSRAGGGATDTQYF

clone size: -
CDR3 length: 14
D gene: -
J gene: TRBJ1-3
V gene: TRBV15
CDR3 DNA: TGTGCCACCAGTTGGGGGGCCTCTGGGGACACCATATATTTT
CDR3 protein: CATSWGASGDTIYF

clone size: many
CDR3 length: 13
D gene: -
J gene: TRBJ1-1
V gene: TRBV7-2
CDR3 DNA: TGTGCCAGCAGCTTAAGGGGGGCCACTGAAGCTTTCTTT
CDR3 protein: CASSLRGATEAFF

clone size: -
CDR3 length: 13
D gene: -
J gene: TRBJ2-7
V gene: TRBV7-2
CDR3 DNA: TGTGCCAGCAGCCTAGTCGATACCTACGAGCTGTACTTC
CDR3 protein: CASSLVDTYELYF

clone size: -
CDR3 length: 14
D gene: -
J gene: TRBJ1-6
V gene: TRBV25-1
CDR3 DNA: TGTGACAGCAGTGTGACAGGTTCCAATTCACCCCTCCACTTT
CDR3 protein: CDSSVTGSNSPLHF

clone size: -
CDR3 length: 14
D gene: -
J gene: TRBJ1-2
V gene: TRBV10-3
CDR3 DNA: TGTGCCATCAGTGAGGGGTCAGGGAACTATGGCTACACCTTC
CDR3 protein: CAISEGSGNYGYTF

clone size: once
CDR3 length: 13
D gene: -
J gene: TRBJ1-1
V gene: TRBV7-9
CDR3 DNA: TGTGCCAGCGCTCAGGGAGAGGAGACTGCTGCTTTCTTT
CDR3 protein: CASAQGEETAAFF

clone size: few
CDR3 length: 14
D gene: -
J gene: TRBJ1-1
V gene: TRBV10-2
CDR3 DNA: TGCGCCACTACGGGGACGATCTTTAACACTGAAGCTTTCTTT
CDR3 protein: CATTGTIFNTEAFF

clone size: -
CDR3 length: 12
D gene: -
J gene: TRBJ2-4
V gene: TRBV20-1
CDR3 DNA: TGCAGTGCTAGAGATAACGGAAACATTCAGTACTTC
CDR3 protein: CSARDNGNIQYF

clone size: -
CDR3 length: 14
D gene: -
J gene: TRBJ1-6
V gene: TRBV7-2
CDR3 DNA: TGTGCCAGCAGCTTAGGCGAGGGGAGGGCGGCTCGCCACTTT
CDR3 protein: CASSLGEGRAARHF

clone size: -
CDR3 length: 16
D gene: -
J gene: TRBJ1-6
V gene: TRBV10-3
CDR3 DNA: TGTGCCATCAGTGAGCGGTCCAGCTTATATAATTCACCCCTCCACTTT
CDR3 protein: CAISERSSLYNSPLHF

clone size: -
CDR3 length: 11
D gene: -
J gene: TRBJ2-3
V gene: TRBV29-1
CDR3 DNA: TGCAGCGCTTACGCGACAGATACGCAGTATTTT
CDR3 protein: CSAYATDTQYF

clone size: -
CDR3 length: 14
D gene: TRBD1
J gene: TRBJ2-3
V gene: TRBV19
CDR3 DNA: TGTGCCAGTAGTGGGACAGGGCGGACAGATACGCAGTATTTT
CDR3 protein: CASSGTGRTDTQYF

clone size: -
CDR3 length: 12
D gene: -
J gene: TRBJ2-5
V gene: TRBV29-1
CDR3 DNA: TGCAGCGTTGGAACTAGCCAAGAGACCCAGTACTTC
CDR3 protein: CSVGTSQETQYF

clone size: -
CDR3 length: 13
D gene: -
J gene: TRBJ1-6
V gene: TRBV9
CDR3 DNA: TGCGCCAGCAGCGCAGGCAGCAACTCCCCCGAGCACTTT
CDR3 protein: CASSAGSNSPEHF

clone size: -
CDR3 length: 11
D gene: -
J gene: TRBJ1-1
V gene: TRBV7-8
CDR3 DNA: TGTGCCAGCAGTTTAGAGGGTAAAGCTTTCTTC
CDR3 protein: CASSLEGKAFF

clone size: -
CDR3 length: 13
D gene: TRBD1
J gene: TRBJ1-5
V gene: TRBV20-1
CDR3 DNA: TGCAGTGCAGAGGGACAGCGATATCAGCCCCAGCATTTT
CDR3 protein: CSAEGQRYQPQHF

clone size: many
CDR3 length: 13
D gene: -
J gene: TRBJ1-1
V gene: TRBV11-1
CDR3 DNA: TGTGCCAGCAGCTTAGTGGGGCGCACTGAAGCTTTCTTT
CDR3 protein: CASSLVGRTEAFF

clone size: -
CDR3 length: 15
D gene: -
J gene: TRBJ2-1
V gene: TRBV20-1
CDR3 DNA: TGCAGTGCTGCGACTAACTCCCACTCCTACAATGAGCAGTTCTTC
CDR3 protein: CSAATNSHSYNEQFF

clone size: -
CDR3 length: 15
D gene: -
J gene: TRBJ2-1
V gene: TRBV9
CDR3 DNA: TGTGCCAGCAGCCTGTCTCGGGGGACGAGCAGGGCCAAGTTCTTC
CDR3 protein: CASSLSRGTSRAKFF

clone size: -
CDR3 length: 15
D gene: TRBD2
J gene: TRBJ2-1
V gene: TRBV20-1
CDR3 DNA: TGCAGTGCCAAACTTCCGGGACTACCCCCTAATGAGCAGTTCTTC
CDR3 protein: CSAKLPGLPPNEQFF

clone size: many
CDR3 length: 15
D gene: -
J gene: TRBJ2-1
V gene: TRBV20-1
CDR3 DNA: TGCAGTGCTCAAATCCATGGCCAGGTGGATAATGAGCAGTTCTTC
CDR3 protein: CSAQIHGQVDNEQFF

clone size: -
CDR3 length: 13
D gene: -
J gene: TRBJ1-2
V gene: TRBV2
CDR3 DNA: TGTGCCAGCAGTGAGGGGGCAAGTATTGGCTACACCTTC
CDR3 protein: CASSEGASIGYTF

clone size: -
CDR3 length: 14
D gene: -
J gene: TRBJ2-7
V gene: TRBV2
CDR3 DNA: TGTGCCAGCAGCGACGACCCGGCTGGGGTCGAGCAGTACTTC
CDR3 protein: CASSDDPAGVEQYF

clone size: many
CDR3 length: 12
D gene: -
J gene: TRBJ2-3
V gene: TRBV16
CDR3 DNA: TGTGCCAGCAGCCAAAATACAGATACGCAGTATTTT
CDR3 protein: CASSQNTDTQYF

clone size: -
CDR3 length: 14
D gene: -
J gene: TRBJ2-1
V gene: TRBV24-1
CDR3 DNA: TGTGCCACCAGTCCTAGAGGGGCCCTAAATGAGCAGTTCTTC
CDR3 protein: CATSPRGALNEQFF

clone size: -
CDR3 length: 14
D gene: TRBD2
J gene: TRBJ2-3
V gene: TRBV20-1
CDR3 DNA: TGCAGTGCTAGAGCGGGGGGGGTCACAGATACGCAGTATTTT
CDR3 protein: CSARAGGVTDTQYF

clone size: few
CDR3 length: 14
D gene: TRBD1
J gene: TRBJ2-7
V gene: TRBV19
CDR3 DNA: TGTGCCAGTAGCCTTGGGACAGCAGAATACGAGCAGTACTTC
CDR3 protein: CASSLGTAEYEQYF